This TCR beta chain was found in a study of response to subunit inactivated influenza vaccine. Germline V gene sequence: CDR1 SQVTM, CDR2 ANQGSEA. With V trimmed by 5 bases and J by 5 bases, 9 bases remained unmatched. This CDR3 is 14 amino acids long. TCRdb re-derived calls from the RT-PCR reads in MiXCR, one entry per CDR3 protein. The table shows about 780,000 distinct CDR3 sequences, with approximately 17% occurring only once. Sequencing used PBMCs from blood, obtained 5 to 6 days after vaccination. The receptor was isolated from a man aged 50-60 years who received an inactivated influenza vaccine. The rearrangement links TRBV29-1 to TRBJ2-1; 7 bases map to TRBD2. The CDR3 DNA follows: TGCAGCGTTATAGGGAGGGTTCCCCACAATGAGCAGTTCTTC. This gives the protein CSVIGRVPHNEQFF.